This note documents a single T cell receptor (beta chain) sequence. This clonotype has a handful of counts. No antigen is known for it. It has no much larger one-base neighbor in the sample; base qualities were not kept. This record belongs to a study of early T cells in non-severe SARS-CoV-2 infection (dated by TCRdb to about 2021). Regarding the complete study: Because TCR sequencing relied on bulk RNA taken from unsorted whole blood, pairing of alpha and beta chains was not possible.

A case-control design nested within a healthcare worker cohort in London, UK, was used, with weekly nasopharyngeal swab PCR tests and blood sampling performed. Healthcare workers were recruited between 23 and 31 March 2020, during the week of the UK lockdown, and were followed weekly for up to roughly 16 weeks. From the germline V gene (reference sequence), CDR1 is SGHNT and CDR2 is YYREEE. The CDR3 runs 12 residues from the cysteine to the phenylalanine. Only the CDR3 part of the read is kept: 36 bases, read in frame from the first base. V sheds 4 bases and J sheds 5 bases, leaving 10 bases between their ends. The investigation overall reported the following: VDJdb matching was skewed toward anti-spike CD8 responses and likely underestimated virus-specific expansions, missing private and CD4 specificities.

Libraries came from 5' RACE. Sequenced using a NextSeq 500. Unique molecular identifiers were attached to individual cDNA molecules in the TCR library protocol so that sequencing error and PCR bias could be corrected. Both TCR alpha and beta chains were sequenced, and tight co-correlation was observed between alpha and beta sequence abundances in each sample. As for the authors' bioinformatics: Decombinator V4 was used to annotate the V gene, J gene and CDR3 of the TCR sequences. TCRs were defined as expanded if a significant change between any two time points was detected under a Poisson model with p below 0.0001. TCR abundances were normalised to the total number of TCRs sequenced per sample and were expressed as counts per million. MAIT TCRs were defined by TRAV1-2 paired with TRAJ12, TRAJ20 or TRAJ33, and iNKT TCRs by TRAV10 paired with TRAJ18. VDJdb, accessed 1 November 2021, was searched for CMV, EBV and SARS-CoV-2 annotated TCRs, with TCRs annotated for multiple antigens excluded. TCRdb's own reprocessing of the public reads used fastp at Q25 and MiXCR and kept productive beta chains. CDR3 protein duplicates are merged, each entry listing the most common genes and DNA. The V and J calls, along with clone size, are taken from TCRdb and not from the paper's own processing. The sample data list about 68,000 distinct CDR3 sequences, and 9% to 15% of these were observed just once. The top ten clones comprise around 1.7% of the sample.

This receptor was identified in an adult who was a healthcare worker with PCR-confirmed SARS-CoV-2 infection or an uninfected control (not recorded which). Sample: whole blood. This chain is built from TRBV5-4 and TRBJ2-7, with the D gene uncertain. The bases read TGTGCCAGCAGCCAGCCGGGTCACGAGCAGTACTTC. The translation is CASSQPGHEQYF.